The rows below give T cell receptor beta chains drawn from one sample of a study of Graves' ophthalmopathy and Graves' hyperthyroidism. TCRdb redid the calling of the multiplex PCR reads with MiXCR, one entry per CDR3 protein. The sample has some 410,000 distinct CDR3 sequences, more than 20% seen once. Input material: peripheral blood. All receptors come from a woman between 18 and 30 years old with stable Graves' hyperthyroidism. Both conserved end residues are part of each CDR3. The order of the fields is clone size, D gene, V gene, CDR3 length, J gene, CDR3 protein, CDR3 DNA. The D gene is left open where the match is weak. Not every row has a clone size; where given, it reads once, few, many or a size class.

>many|NA|TRBV20-1|13|TRBJ2-2
CSAKLEWDGELFF
TGCAGTGCAAAGCTAGAGTGGGACGGGGAGCTGTTTTTT
>many|NA|TRBV7-2|15|TRBJ2-5
CASSLMGAESLAQYF
TGTGCCAGCAGCTTAATGGGAGCGGAATCCCTGGCCCAGTACTTC
>many|NA|TRBV15|13|TRBJ1-1
CATSREADTEAFF
TGTGCCACCAGCAGAGAGGCGGACACTGAAGCTTTCTTT
>NA|NA|TRBV3-1|14|TRBJ2-7
CASSQGYTAYEQYF
TGTGCCAGCAGCCAAGGGTACACAGCCTACGAGCAGTACTTC
>many|TRBD1|TRBV10-3|15|TRBJ2-7
CAISESRTGAYEQYF
TGTGCCATCAGTGAGTCACGGACAGGGGCCTACGAGCAGTACTTC
>NA|NA|TRBV11-1|16|TRBJ1-2
CASSLAPGPGFYGYTF
TGTGCCAGCAGCTTAGCGCCCGGGCCGGGATTTTATGGCTACACCTTC
>NA|NA|TRBV12-3/TRBV12-4|13|TRBJ1-1
CASTQRTNTEAFF
TGTGCCAGCACCCAACGGACCAACACTGAAGCTTTCTTT
>many|NA|TRBV9|13|TRBJ1-1
CASSVGAGTEAFF
TGTGCCAGCAGCGTCGGGGCGGGCACTGAAGCTTTCTTT
>many|NA|TRBV29-1|12|TRBJ1-2
CSVEGQDYGYTF
TGCAGCGTTGAGGGGCAGGACTATGGCTACACCTTC
>NA|TRBD1|TRBV30|12|TRBJ2-7
CAFADRSYEQYF
TGTGCCTTTGCGGACAGGTCCTACGAGCAGTACTTC
>many|NA|TRBV9|14|TRBJ1-5
CASSVDGGGQPQHF
TGTGCCAGCAGCGTAGATGGGGGGGGGCAGCCCCAGCATTTT
>NA|NA|TRBV9|13|TRBJ2-7
CASSVTGRGEQYF
TGTGCCAGCAGCGTAACGGGGCGAGGGGAGCAGTACTTC
>many|NA|TRBV30|13|TRBJ1-1
CAWSPTGNTEAFF
TGTGCCTGGAGCCCTACAGGGAACACTGAAGCTTTCTTT
>many|NA|TRBV6-2/TRBV6-3|14|TRBJ1-2
CASSYPRRGNGYTF
TGTGCCAGCAGTTATCCAAGGCGAGGGAATGGCTACACCTTC
>many|NA|TRBV29-1|12|TRBJ2-5
CSVEQGSETQYF
TGCAGCGTCGAACAGGGTTCGGAGACCCAGTACTTC
>NA|NA|TRBV7-8|18|TRBJ1-3
CASSLQGGHRETGNTIYF
TGTGCCAGCAGCTTACAAGGGGGGCACAGGGAAACTGGAAACACCATATATTTT
>NA|NA|TRBV7-3|13|TRBJ2-2
CASRGREAGELFF
TGTGCCAGCAGGGGCAGGGAAGCCGGGGAGCTGTTTTTT
>many|NA|TRBV19|14|TRBJ1-1
CASSITGMNTEAFF
TGTGCCAGTAGTATTACAGGTATGAACACTGAAGCTTTCTTT
>NA|NA|TRBV3-1|15|TRBJ1-6
CASSPPGWNGSPLHF
TGTGCCAGCAGCCCCCCAGGATGGAATGGTTCACCCCTCCACTTT
>NA|TRBD1|TRBV28|16|TRBJ1-1
CASSSGTGARVTEAFF
TGTGCCAGCAGTTCCGGGACAGGGGCGCGGGTCACTGAAGCTTTCTTT
>NA|NA|TRBV6-1|13|TRBJ2-7
CATRPGSRYEQYF
TGTGCCACCAGGCCGGGGTCCAGGTACGAGCAGTACTTC
>many|TRBD2|TRBV6-1|14|TRBJ2-7
CATQKREALYEQYF
TGTGCCACCCAGAAGCGGGAGGCCCTCTACGAGCAGTACTTC
>NA|TRBD2|TRBV5-1|17|TRBJ2-2
CASSFLAGGPSTGELFF
TGCGCCAGCAGCTTTTTAGCGGGAGGGCCGAGCACCGGGGAGCTGTTTTTT
>few|NA|TRBV28|15|TRBJ2-7
CASSLSLIWQYEQYF
TGTGCCAGCAGTTTATCTTTAATATGGCAGTACGAGCAGTACTTC
>many|NA|TRBV11-2|17|TRBJ2-4
CASSSYRTSSQGNIQYF
TGTGCCAGCAGCTCTTATCGGACTTCTAGCCAGGGAAACATTCAGTACTTC
>NA|NA|TRBV9|16|TRBJ2-2
CASSVGRSMNTGELFF
TGTGCCAGCAGCGTGGGGAGGAGCATGAACACCGGGGAGCTGTTTTTT
>NA|NA|TRBV7-8|13|TRBJ2-5
CASSVGGEETQYF
TGTGCCAGCAGCGTGGGGGGCGAAGAGACCCAGTACTTC
>many|NA|TRBV2|15|TRBJ1-1
CASSDPGQANTEAFF
TGTGCCAGCAGTGATCCGGGACAAGCGAACACTGAAGCTTTCTTT
>many|NA|TRBV12-3/TRBV12-4|14|TRBJ1-1
CASSLRGLAGEAFF
TGTGCCAGCAGTTTAAGAGGGCTAGCCGGTGAAGCTTTCTTT
>many|TRBD2|TRBV11-2|15|TRBJ2-7
CASSFRGLAGFEQYF
TGTGCCAGCAGCTTCCGGGGACTAGCGGGCTTCGAGCAGTACTTC
>few|NA|TRBV28|13|TRBJ2-7
CASSPAGYYEQYF
TGTGCCAGTTCTCCGGCGGGATACTACGAGCAGTACTTC
>many|NA|TRBV14|15|TRBJ2-4
CASTSEERAKNIQYF
TGTGCCAGCACCAGTGAGGAGAGAGCCAAAAACATTCAGTACTTC
>few|NA|TRBV5-1|14|TRBJ1-2
CASSPSFRHDGYTF
TGCGCCAGCAGCCCGTCTTTTCGACATGATGGCTACACCTTC
>NA|TRBD1|TRBV28|15|TRBJ1-5
CASSPLAGGKQPQHF
TGTGCCAGCAGTCCCCTGGCAGGGGGTAAACAGCCCCAGCATTTT
>many|NA|TRBV5-1|14|TRBJ1-2
CASGGATANYGYTF
TGCGCCAGCGGCGGAGCGACAGCTAACTATGGCTACACCTTC
>many|NA|TRBV6-1|11|TRBJ1-5
CAGEIYQPQHF
TGTGCCGGGGAGATATATCAGCCCCAGCATTTT
>NA|NA|TRBV6-2/TRBV6-3|16|TRBJ1-1
CASSYSRTGLNTEAFF
TGTGCCAGCAGTTACTCGAGGACTGGGCTGAACACTGAAGCTTTCTTT
>many|NA|TRBV6-1|15|TRBJ1-6
CASSDRPPGDSPLHF
TGTGCCAGCAGTGATAGACCCCCTGGGGATTCACCCCTCCACTTT
>many|NA|TRBV6-1|11|TRBJ1-3
CASSIGNTIYF
TGTGCCAGCAGCATTGGAAACACCATATATTTT
>many|TRBD2|TRBV6-5|15|TRBJ2-7
CASSYTSGRRYEQYF
TGTGCCAGCAGTTACACTAGCGGGAGAAGATACGAGCAGTACTTC
>many|NA|TRBV16|13|TRBJ1-2
CASSQSVEYGYTF
TGTGCCAGCAGCCAATCCGTAGAGTATGGCTACACCTTC
>many|NA|TRBV4-3|14|TRBJ1-2
CASSNKQGRGGYTF
TGCGCCAGCAGCAACAAACAGGGTAGGGGTGGCTACACCTTC
>many|TRBD1|TRBV6-5|15|TRBJ1-2
CASSWTNRGRKGYTF
TGTGCCAGCAGTTGGACGAACAGGGGAAGGAAAGGCTACACCTTC